The subject of this entry is one T cell receptor (beta chain). Its antigen is as yet unknown. These data originate in a study of PD-L1 blockade in urothelial cancer. About the research overall: Twenty-five of the 29 patients were men with bladder-origin urothelial cancer. Blood was tested 3 weeks (second dose) and 6 weeks into treatment. Study conclusions and caveats: Durable-benefit patients expanded tumor-associated blood clones more at 3 weeks.

Only in-frame clones appear in the TCRdb table, and some are missing; sequencing was by immunoSEQ multiplex PCR. This table has 72,000 or so clones, about 86% appearing once. The CDR3 length is 14 residues. The J segment lost 5 bases and the V segment lost 6 bases, leaving 8 bases of the junction unmatched. Germline CDR1 is SGHAT and CDR2 is FQDESV (reference sequence). Specified time point: pretreatment peripheral blood. This sequence was found in a man between 60 and 75 years old with urothelial cancer. This chain connects TRBV11-1 to TRBJ1-1, with TRBD1 identical over 8 bases. The sequencing used PBMCs, collected around atezolizumab (anti-PD-L1) treatment. The CDR3 sequence: CASSPGQGWTEAFF. CDR3 nucleotide sequence: TGTGCCAGCAGTCCCGGACAGGGTTGGACTGAAGCTTTCTTT.